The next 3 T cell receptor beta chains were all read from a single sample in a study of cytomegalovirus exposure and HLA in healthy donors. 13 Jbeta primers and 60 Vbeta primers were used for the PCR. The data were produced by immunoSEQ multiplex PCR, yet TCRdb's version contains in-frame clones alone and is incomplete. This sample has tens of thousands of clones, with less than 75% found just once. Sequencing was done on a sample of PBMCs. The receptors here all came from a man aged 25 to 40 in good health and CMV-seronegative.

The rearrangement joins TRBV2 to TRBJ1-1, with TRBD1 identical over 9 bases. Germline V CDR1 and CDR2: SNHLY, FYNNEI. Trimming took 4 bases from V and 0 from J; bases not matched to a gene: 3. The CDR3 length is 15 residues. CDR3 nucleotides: TGTGCCAGCAGTGCCCGACAGGGGGTGAACACTGAAGCTTTCTTT. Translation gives CASSARQGVNTEAFF.

Here the CDR3 reads CASSMRDLNTEAFF. CDR3 nucleotides: TGTGCCAGTAGTATGCGGGATTTGAACACTGAAGCTTTCTTT. The chain uses TRBV19 and TRBJ1-1; no firm D call. The V gene's germline CDR1 is LNHDA and CDR2 SQIVND (reference sequence). The CDR3 has 14 amino acids. Trimming took 3 bases from V and 0 from J, leaving 8 bases between them.

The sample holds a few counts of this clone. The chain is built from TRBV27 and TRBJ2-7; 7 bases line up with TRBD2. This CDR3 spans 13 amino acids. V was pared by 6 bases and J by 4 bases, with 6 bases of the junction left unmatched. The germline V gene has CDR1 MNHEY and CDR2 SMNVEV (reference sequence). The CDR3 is CASRPGLIYEQYF. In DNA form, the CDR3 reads TGTGCCAGCAGACCGGGACTAATATACGAGCAGTACTTC.